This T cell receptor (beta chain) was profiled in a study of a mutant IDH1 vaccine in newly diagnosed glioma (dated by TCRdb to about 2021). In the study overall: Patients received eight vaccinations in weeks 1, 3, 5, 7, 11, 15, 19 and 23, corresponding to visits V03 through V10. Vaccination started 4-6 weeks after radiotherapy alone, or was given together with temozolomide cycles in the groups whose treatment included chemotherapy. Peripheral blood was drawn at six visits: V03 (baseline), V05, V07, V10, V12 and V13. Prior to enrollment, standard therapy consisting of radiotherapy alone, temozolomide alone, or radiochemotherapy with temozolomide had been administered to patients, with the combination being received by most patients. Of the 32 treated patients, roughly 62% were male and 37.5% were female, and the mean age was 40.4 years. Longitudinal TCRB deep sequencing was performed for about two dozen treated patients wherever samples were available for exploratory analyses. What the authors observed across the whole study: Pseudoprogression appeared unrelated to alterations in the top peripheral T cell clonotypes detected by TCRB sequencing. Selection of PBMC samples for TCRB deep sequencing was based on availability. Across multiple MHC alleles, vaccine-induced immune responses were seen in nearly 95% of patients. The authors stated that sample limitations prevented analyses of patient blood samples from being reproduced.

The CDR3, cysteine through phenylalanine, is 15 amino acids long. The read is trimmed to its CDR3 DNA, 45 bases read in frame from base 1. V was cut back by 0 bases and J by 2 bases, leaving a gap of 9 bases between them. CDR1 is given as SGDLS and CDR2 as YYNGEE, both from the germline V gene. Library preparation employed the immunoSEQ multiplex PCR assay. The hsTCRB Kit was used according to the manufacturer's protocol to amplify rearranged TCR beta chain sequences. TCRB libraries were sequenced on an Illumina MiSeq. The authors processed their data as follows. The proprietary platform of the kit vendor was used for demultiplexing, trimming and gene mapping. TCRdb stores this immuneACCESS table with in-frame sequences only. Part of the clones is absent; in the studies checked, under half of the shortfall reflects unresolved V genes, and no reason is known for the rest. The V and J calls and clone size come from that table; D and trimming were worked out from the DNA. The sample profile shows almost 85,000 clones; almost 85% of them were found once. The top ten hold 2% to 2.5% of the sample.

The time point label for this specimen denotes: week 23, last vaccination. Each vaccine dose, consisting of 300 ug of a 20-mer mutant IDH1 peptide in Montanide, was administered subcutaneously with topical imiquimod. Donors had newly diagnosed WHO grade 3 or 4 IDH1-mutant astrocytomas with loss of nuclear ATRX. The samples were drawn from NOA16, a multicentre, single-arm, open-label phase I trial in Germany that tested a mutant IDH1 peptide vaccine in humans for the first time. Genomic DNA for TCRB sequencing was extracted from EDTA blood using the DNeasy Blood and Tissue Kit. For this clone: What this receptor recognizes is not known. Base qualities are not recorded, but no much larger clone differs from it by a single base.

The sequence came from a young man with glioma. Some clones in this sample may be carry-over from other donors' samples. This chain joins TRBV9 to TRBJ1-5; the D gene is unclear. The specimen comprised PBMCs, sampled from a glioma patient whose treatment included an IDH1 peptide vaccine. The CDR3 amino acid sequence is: CASSVENSGNQPQHF. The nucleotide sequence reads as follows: TGTGCCAGCAGCGTAGAAAATTCTGGCAATCAGCCCCAGCATTTT. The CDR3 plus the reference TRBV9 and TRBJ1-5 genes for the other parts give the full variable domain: DSGVTQTPKHLITATGQRVTLRCSPRSGDLSVYWYQQSLDQGLQFLIQYYNGEERAKGNILERFSAQQFPDLHSELNLSSLELGDSALYFCASSVENSGNQPQHFGDGTRLSIL.